This T cell receptor (beta chain) was profiled in a study of shared clonotypes between healthy human individuals. Those who donated, Caucasian adults without exception, all lived in Nashville, Tennessee. Profiled with immunoSEQ multiplex PCR; TCRdb holds only in-frame clones, not every one. The data show roughly 400,000 clones, approximately 97% seen once. Per germline, CDR1 SEHNR and CDR2 FQNEAQ (reference sequence). This CDR3 has 11 amino acids. Trimming removed 4 bases at V and 6 bases at J, with 7 bases between. The receptor was derived from a man aged 25 to 40 in good health. Sequencing was done on a sample of memory CD8+ T cells sorted from blood. Sample subset: CD45RO+ cells pooled with CCR7-negative TemRA cells. This chain joins TRBV7-9 and TRBJ2-7; D not certain. The CDR3, as DNA: TGTGCCAGCAGCTCGCTGGGCGAGCAGTACTTC. Translated, it gives CASSSLGEQYF.